The clone carrying this TCR beta chain was counted at least ten times. Its cognate antigen is unknown. As the template, RNA transcripts were used to amplify TCR beta CDR3 regions. An opening RT-PCR round employed HTBI primers and preceded a second-round multiplex PCR. TCRdb re-called the multiplex PCR reads with MiXCR, one entry per CDR3 protein. Of over 450,000 distinct CDR3 sequences in the sample, about 15% were seen once. The CDR3 sequence is 15 residues long. Per the germline V gene, CDR1 is SGHAT and CDR2 is FQNNGV. Trimming shortened V by 0 bases and J by 3 bases, and 12 bases separated the two germline ends. Having ophthalmopathy, the donors showed moderate-to-severe activity, CAS ≥3 and NOSPECS ≥4, with disease lasting under 3 months. This entry is derived from a study of Graves' ophthalmopathy and Graves' hyperthyroidism. Study details: Peripheral blood samples were taken at initial diagnosis, before any treatment.

The study's findings and limits: Distinction of ophthalmopathy from stable hyperthyroidism by a 13-signature model reached approximately 90% sensitivity and 75% to 84% specificity.

This clonotype originated in a woman in her 30s with Graves' ophthalmopathy. The chain couples TRBV11-2 to TRBJ2-7; D gene uncertain. Sequencing was done on a sample of blood. CDR3 amino acids: CASSLEVTLNYEQYF. CDR3 in DNA: TGTGCCAGCAGCTTAGAAGTGACCTTGAACTACGAGCAGTACTTC.